This T cell receptor beta chain was identified in a study of CD8 T cells in Susac syndrome. J lost 0 bases, V lost 7 bases, and 13 bases had no gene match. CDR3 length: 18 amino acids. In germline, CDR1 is MDHEN, CDR2 SYDVKM. Roughly 0.45 to 1 ug RNA was reverse transcribed with random hexamers. MiXCR was run by TCRdb on the immunoSEQ multiplex PCR reads, yielding one entry per CDR3 protein. Of 130,000 or so distinct CDR3 sequences in the sample, approximately 79% were seen once. The TCR was taken from a human donor with multiple sclerosis. Sequencing input: CD8+ T cells from PBMCs. J is TRBJ2-3 and V is TRBV28, with 10 bases identical to TRBD2. CDR3 amino acids: CASTTASGRAGSTDTQYF. DNA of the CDR3: TGTGCCAGCACCACAGCCAGCGGGAGGGCCGGGAGCACAGATACGCAGTATTTT.